These 20 T cell receptor beta chains share one sample of origin, sequenced in a study of blood T cell repertoires in COVID-19. Using immunoSEQ multiplex PCR, the repertoire was profiled, and TCRdb retains in-frame clones only, with some absent. In the table there are 70,000 to 80,000 clones, 87% of which are singletons. Sequencing was done on a sample of peripheral blood. The receptor set was obtained from a woman aged 45-60 years with acute or convalescent COVID-19.

The chain is built from TRBV12-3 or TRBV12-4 and TRBJ2-7; D uncertain. V lost 5 bases and J lost 1, with 9 bases in between. The CDR3 runs 13 residues. The CDR3: CASSPTKSYEQYF. CDR3 nucleotide sequence: TGTGCCAGCAGTCCGACAAAGTCCTACGAGCAGTACTTC.

The chain is built from TRBV28 and TRBJ1-2, with 8 bases identical to TRBD1. The CDR3 runs 13 residues. In germline, CDR1 is MDHEN, CDR2 SYDVKM. V trimming: 2 bases; J trimming: 4 bases; junction bases outside the gene matches: 0. The CDR3 coding sequence is TGTGCCAGCAGTTTACAGGGGGCCTATGGCTACACCTTC. Amino acids: CASSLQGAYGYTF.

This chain joins TRBV7-3 and TRBJ2-7, with TRBD1 matching 9 bases. CDR1 and CDR2 (germline): SGHTA, FQGTGA. CDR3 length: 16 amino acids. With V trimmed by 5 bases and J by 5 bases, 13 bases remained unmatched. CDR3 bases: TGTGCCAGCAGCCCCACGGGACAGGGTTATGTGCACGAGCAGTACTTC. This translates into CASSPTGQGYVHEQYF.

This chain uses TRBV28 with TRBJ1-2; 7 nucleotides agree with TRBD1. The CDR3 consists of 15 residues. The germline V gene has CDR1 MDHEN and CDR2 SYDVKM. The V segment lost 2 bases and the J segment 0 bases; nucleotides outside the gene matches: 3. CDR3 loop: CASSLQGVPNYGYTF. The CDR3 DNA reads as TGTGCCAGCAGTTTACAGGGGGTGCCTAACTATGGCTACACCTTC.

The chain recombines TRBV15 with TRBJ2-7; D remains unclear. The V gene's germline CDR1 is LNHNV and CDR2 YYDKDF (reference sequence). The CDR3 extends over 14 amino acids. The germline V and J ends were trimmed by 4 bases and 0 bases, with 10 bases remaining between them. CDR3 in amino acids: CATSKTDSSYEQYF. CDR3 coding DNA: TGTGCCACCAGCAAAACTGATAGCTCCTACGAGCAGTACTTC.

This clone was seen at least ten times. V usage is TRBV13 and J usage is TRBJ2-2; 8 bases are shared with TRBD1. There are 14 residues in the CDR3. V lost 5 bases to trimming and J lost 3 bases; unmatched junction nucleotides: 2. Germline V gives CDR1 PRHDT, CDR2 FYEKMQ (reference sequence). CDR3 residues: CASSVQGDTGELFF. The CDR3 DNA reads TGTGCCAGCAGCGTACAGGGGGACACCGGGGAGCTGTTTTTT.

The rearrangement uses TRBV29-1 and TRBJ1-6, with D maybe TRBD1 (6 bases). Per germline, CDR1 SQVTM and CDR2 ANQGSEA. This CDR3 comprises 13 residues. Trimming took off 5 bases at V and 9 bases at J, with 14 bases between the two ends. The CDR3 sequence: CSVTTGSGSPLHF. CDR3 coding DNA: TGCAGCGTTACGACAGGTTCGGGTTCACCCCTCCACTTT.

V usage is TRBV3-1 (or the pseudogene TRBV3-2) and J usage is TRBJ1-5, with a possible D match to TRBD1 (6 bases). Trimming removed 4 bases from V and 2 bases from J, with 12 bases in between. Germline assignment: CDR1 LGHDT and CDR2 YNNKEL (reference sequence). The CDR3 is made up of 15 amino acids. This CDR3 is CASSLQGSGNQPQHF. CDR3 bases: TGTGCCAGCAGCCTACAGGGTAGTGGCAATCAGCCCCAGCATTTT.

V is TRBV7-9 and J is TRBJ1-4; D uncertain. The CDR3 totals 15 residues. Per germline, CDR1 SEHNR and CDR2 FQNEAQ (reference sequence). The germline V and J ends were trimmed by 2 bases and 6 bases, with 13 bases remaining between them. The CDR3 sequence is CASSLMGRYDEKLFF. The CDR3 nucleotides read TGTGCCAGCAGCTTAATGGGGAGGTATGATGAAAAACTGTTTTTT.

The gene calls are TRBV4-1 and TRBJ2-3; 11 bases align to TRBD2. Germline V gene data show CDR1 as MGHRA and CDR2 as YSYEKL. The CDR3 runs to 17 residues. V shed 0 bases, J shed 3 bases, and the junction held 5 bases outside the gene matches. The CDR3 here is CASSQDGGTSGTDTQYF. The CDR3 bases are TGCGCCAGCAGCCAAGACGGTGGGACTAGCGGTACAGATACGCAGTATTTT.

The rearrangement joins TRBV5-1 to TRBJ2-1; 11 bases line up with TRBD2. This CDR3 is built from 16 residues. V dropped 1 base and J dropped 10; count of bases not matched to a gene: 10. Germline-derived CDR1 and CDR2 are SGHRS and YFSETQ. This CDR3 reads CASSLSASGGSGEQFF. The CDR3 nucleotides are TGCGCCAGCAGCTTGAGTGCTAGCGGGGGGTCGGGGGAGCAGTTCTTC.

This clone has just a few counts. The genes are TRBV7-8 and TRBJ1-1; 9 nucleotides line up with TRBD1. The V gene end was trimmed by 5 bases and the J gene end by 4 bases; junction bases not matched to a gene: 8. CDR1 is SGHVS, CDR2 FQNEAQ, per germline. This CDR3 comprises 15 residues. DNA of the CDR3: TGTGCCAGCAGCGCGAACAGGGGGCGCGGCACTGAAGCTTTCTTT. Protein sequence: CASSANRGRGTEAFF.

This CDR3 reads CAWRATVTGSPLHF. The DNA for the CDR3 is TGTGCCTGGAGGGCCACTGTCACAGGTTCACCCCTCCACTTT. The chain uses TRBV30 and TRBJ1-6; D is perhaps TRBD1 (5 bases). The CDR3 runs to 14 residues. Germline V gene lookup returns CDR1 GTSNPN and CDR2 SVGIG (reference sequence). Trimming removed 3 bases at V and 9 bases at J, with 15 bases between. The whole variable domain, filled in from reference TRBV30 and TRBJ1-6, reads SQTIHQWPATLVQPVGSPLSLECTVEGTSNPNLYWYRQAAGRGLQLLFYSVGIGQISSEVPQNLSASRPQDRQFILSSKKLLLSDSGFYLCAWRATVTGSPLHFGNGTRLTVT.

The chain is built from TRBV2 and TRBJ2-3; 8 nucleotides agree with TRBD2. CDR1 SNHLY and CDR2 FYNNEI come from the germline V gene. J gave up 0 bases and V 6 bases, and 11 bases lay outside the gene matches. The CDR3 sequence is 17 residues long. The CDR3 coding sequence is TGTGCCAGCAGCTTAGACGGGGGGGCCTCTAGCACAGATACGCAGTATTTT. Translation: CASSLDGGASSTDTQYF.

This clone has just one count. The chain combines TRBV11-2 with TRBJ2-2; D is possibly TRBD2 (5 bases). The CDR3 loop spans 15 amino acids. V lost 5 bases, J lost 4 bases, and 14 bases lay in between. CDR1 is SGHAT and CDR2 is FQNNGV in the germline V gene. CDR3 sequence: CASSPRDPGTGELFF. CDR3 sequence (DNA): TGTGCCAGCAGCCCACGGGATCCCGGCACCGGGGAGCTGTTTTTT.

This chain connects TRBV28 to TRBJ1-3; D unclear. V lost 8 bases to trimming and J lost 0 bases, with 8 bases between them. The CDR3 loop spans 13 amino acids. The germline CDR1 and CDR2 sequences are MDHEN and SYDVKM. The CDR3 reads CASSSGSGNTIYF. As DNA, the CDR3 is TGTGCCAGCTCAAGCGGCTCTGGAAACACCATATATTTT.

The rearrangement links TRBV15 to TRBJ1-5; 7 nucleotides match TRBD1. The CDR3 is 16 residues long. From germline, CDR1 is LNHNV and CDR2 YYDKDF (reference sequence). With 5 bases clipped from V and 3 bases from J, the junction kept 10 bases outside the gene matches. The CDR3 is CATSSTTGLYNQPQHF. As DNA, the CDR3 is TGTGCCACCAGCTCAACGACAGGGCTCTACAATCAGCCCCAGCATTTT.

The V and J genes are TRBV20-1 and TRBJ1-2; 9 nucleotides line up with TRBD1. The V and J ends lost 4 bases and 8 bases, in that order; junction bases with no gene match: 2. CDR1 DFQATT and CDR2 SNEGSKA come from the germline V gene (reference sequence). The CDR3 is made up of 11 amino acids. The CDR3: CSAMDRGGYTF. Written as DNA, the CDR3 is TGCAGTGCTATGGACAGGGGAGGCTACACCTTC.

This sequence joins TRBV11-2 and TRBJ2-1; TRBD2 aligns across 9 bases. V shed 1 base and J 3 bases; nucleotides not matched to a gene: 4. The CDR3 is made up of 16 amino acids. Germline V lookup: CDR1 SGHAT, CDR2 FQNNGV. The CDR3 sequence: CASSLGLAGVYNEQFF. The CDR3 DNA is TGTGCCAGCAGCTTAGGGTTAGCGGGGGTCTACAATGAGCAGTTCTTC.

V gene TRBV30 combines with J gene TRBJ1-5, with 10 bases that match TRBD1. The CDR3 sequence is 18 residues long. Germline V gene sequence: CDR1 GTSNPN, CDR2 SVGIG (reference sequence). J was trimmed by 7 bases and V by 3 bases; bases with no gene match: 18. The CDR3 nucleotides are TGTGCCTGGAGCCCCGGGACAGGGGATTTATGGGGTGGGCAGCCCCAGCATTTT. It codes for CAWSPGTGDLWGGQPQHF.